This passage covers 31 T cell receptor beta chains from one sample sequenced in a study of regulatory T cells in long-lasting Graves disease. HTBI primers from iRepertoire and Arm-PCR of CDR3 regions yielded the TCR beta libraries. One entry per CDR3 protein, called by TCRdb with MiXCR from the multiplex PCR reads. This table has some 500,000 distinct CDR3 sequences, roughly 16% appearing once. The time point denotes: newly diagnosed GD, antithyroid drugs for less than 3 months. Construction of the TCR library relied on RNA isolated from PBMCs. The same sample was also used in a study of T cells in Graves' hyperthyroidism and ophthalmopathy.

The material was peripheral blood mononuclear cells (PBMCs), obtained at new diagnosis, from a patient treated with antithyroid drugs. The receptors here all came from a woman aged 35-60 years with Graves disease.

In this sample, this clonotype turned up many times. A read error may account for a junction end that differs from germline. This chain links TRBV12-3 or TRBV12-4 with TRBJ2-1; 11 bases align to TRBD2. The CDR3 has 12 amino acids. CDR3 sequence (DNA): TGTGCCAGCAGCGCGGGACTAGCGGCGGTGGTCTTC. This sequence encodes CASSAGLAAVVF.

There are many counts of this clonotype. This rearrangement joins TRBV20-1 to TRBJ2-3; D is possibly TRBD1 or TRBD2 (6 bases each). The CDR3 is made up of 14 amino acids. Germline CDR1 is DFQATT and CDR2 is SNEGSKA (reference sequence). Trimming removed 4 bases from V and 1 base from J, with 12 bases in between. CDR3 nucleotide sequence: TGCAGTGCTATGAGGGGGGTTGGCACAGATACGCAGTATTTT. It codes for CSAMRGVGTDTQYF.

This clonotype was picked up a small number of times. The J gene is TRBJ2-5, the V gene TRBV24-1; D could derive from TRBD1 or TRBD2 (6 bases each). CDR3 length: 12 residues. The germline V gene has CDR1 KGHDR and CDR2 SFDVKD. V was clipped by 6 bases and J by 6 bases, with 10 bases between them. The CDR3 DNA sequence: TGTGCCACCAGTTCCGGGGGCAAGACCCAGTACTTC. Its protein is CATSSGGKTQYF.

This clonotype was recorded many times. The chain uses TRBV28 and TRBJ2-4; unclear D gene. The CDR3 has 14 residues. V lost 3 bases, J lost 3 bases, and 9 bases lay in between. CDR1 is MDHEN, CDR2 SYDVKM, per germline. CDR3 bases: TGTGCCAGCAGTTTTACCGGAGACAAAAACATTCAGTACTTC. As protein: CASSFTGDKNIQYF.

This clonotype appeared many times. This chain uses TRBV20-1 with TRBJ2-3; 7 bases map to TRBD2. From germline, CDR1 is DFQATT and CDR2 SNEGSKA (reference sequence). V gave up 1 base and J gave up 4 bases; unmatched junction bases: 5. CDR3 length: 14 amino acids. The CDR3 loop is CSARVAGVSDTQYF. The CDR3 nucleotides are TGCAGTGCTAGAGTGGCGGGGGTCTCAGATACGCAGTATTTT.

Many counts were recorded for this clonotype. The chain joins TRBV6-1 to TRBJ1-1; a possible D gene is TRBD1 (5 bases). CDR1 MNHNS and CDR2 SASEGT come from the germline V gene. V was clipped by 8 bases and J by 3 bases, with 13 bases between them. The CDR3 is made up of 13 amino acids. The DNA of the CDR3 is TGTGCCAGCCACCCGGGGGGATACACTGAAGCTTTCTTT. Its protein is CASHPGGYTEAFF.

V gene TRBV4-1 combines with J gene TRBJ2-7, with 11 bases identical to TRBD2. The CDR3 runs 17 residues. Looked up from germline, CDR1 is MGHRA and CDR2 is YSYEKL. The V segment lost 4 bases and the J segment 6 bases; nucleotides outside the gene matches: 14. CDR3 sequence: CASSRPLAGASSTEQYF. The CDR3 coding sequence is TGCGCCAGCAGCCGCCCACTAGCGGGGGCCAGTTCGACCGAGCAGTACTTC.

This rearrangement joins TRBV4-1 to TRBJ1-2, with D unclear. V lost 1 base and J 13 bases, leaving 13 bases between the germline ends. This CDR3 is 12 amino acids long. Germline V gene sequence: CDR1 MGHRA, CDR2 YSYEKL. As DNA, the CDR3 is TGCGCCAGCAGCCAAGTTCGGGATAGGATCACCTTC. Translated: CASSQVRDRITF.

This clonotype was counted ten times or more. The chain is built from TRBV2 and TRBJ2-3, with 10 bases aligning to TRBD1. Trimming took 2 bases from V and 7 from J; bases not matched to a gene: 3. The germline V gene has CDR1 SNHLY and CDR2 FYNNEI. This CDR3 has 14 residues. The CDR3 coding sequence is TGTGCCAGCAGTGAATGGGACAGGGGCCATACGCAGTATTTT. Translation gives CASSEWDRGHTQYF.

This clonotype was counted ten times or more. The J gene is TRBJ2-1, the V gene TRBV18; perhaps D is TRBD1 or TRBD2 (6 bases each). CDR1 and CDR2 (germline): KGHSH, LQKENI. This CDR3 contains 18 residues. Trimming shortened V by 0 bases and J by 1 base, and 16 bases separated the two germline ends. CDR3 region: CASSPPEAGGGSYNEQFF. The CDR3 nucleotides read TGTGCCAGCTCACCACCGGAGGCAGGAGGGGGGTCCTACAATGAGCAGTTCTTC.

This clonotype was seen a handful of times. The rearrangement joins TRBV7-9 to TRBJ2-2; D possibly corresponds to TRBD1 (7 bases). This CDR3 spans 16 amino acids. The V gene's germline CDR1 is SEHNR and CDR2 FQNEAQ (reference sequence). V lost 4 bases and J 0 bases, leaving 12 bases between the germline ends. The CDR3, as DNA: TGTGCCAGCAGCTCTCAGGGGGGTGCGAACACCGGGGAGCTGTTTTTT. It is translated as CASSSQGGANTGELFF.

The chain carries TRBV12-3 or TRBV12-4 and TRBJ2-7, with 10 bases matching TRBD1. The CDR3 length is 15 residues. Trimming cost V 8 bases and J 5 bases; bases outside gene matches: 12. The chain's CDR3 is CASSYTGTGVHEQYF. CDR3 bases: TGTGCCAGCTCCTACACCGGGACAGGGGTCCACGAGCAGTACTTC.

The CDR3 here is CASSETDTDTQYF. The CDR3 nucleotides are TGTGCCAGCAGTGAAACGGACACAGATACGCAGTATTTT. The V and J genes are TRBV6-1 and TRBJ2-3; D is unclear. Trimming stripped 2 bases from V and 2 bases from J, with 5 bases between. This CDR3 spans 13 amino acids. The germline V gene encodes CDR1 MNHNS and CDR2 SASEGT.

The CDR3 DNA reads TGTGCCAGCAGCCGGACAGAGGGCAATCAGCCCCAGCATTTT. It specifies CASSRTEGNQPQHF. The chain is built from TRBV12-3 or TRBV12-4 and TRBJ1-5; D might be TRBD1 (6 bases). The length of the CDR3 is 14 residues. Trimming pared 6 bases from V and 2 bases from J, leaving 11 bases between.

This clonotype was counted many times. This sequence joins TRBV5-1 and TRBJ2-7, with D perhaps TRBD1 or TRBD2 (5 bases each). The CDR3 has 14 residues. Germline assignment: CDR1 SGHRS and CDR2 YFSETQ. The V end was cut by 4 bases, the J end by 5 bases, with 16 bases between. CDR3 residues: CASSPSGTPDEQYF. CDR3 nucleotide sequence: TGCGCCAGCAGCCCGTCCGGGACGCCCGACGAGCAGTACTTC. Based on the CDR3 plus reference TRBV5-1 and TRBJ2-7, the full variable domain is KAGVTQTPRYLIKTRGQQVTLSCSPISGHRSVSWYQQTPGQGLQFLFEYFSETQRNKGNFPGRFSGRQFSNSRSEMNVSTLELGDSALYLCASSPSGTPDEQYFGPGTRLTVT.

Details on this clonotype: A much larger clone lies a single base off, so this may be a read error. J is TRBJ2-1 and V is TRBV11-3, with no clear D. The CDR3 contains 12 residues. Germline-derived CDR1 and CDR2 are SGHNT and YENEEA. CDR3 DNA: TGTGCCGGCAGCTTTAAAAGGGATGAGCAGTTCTTC. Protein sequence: CAGSFKRDEQFF.

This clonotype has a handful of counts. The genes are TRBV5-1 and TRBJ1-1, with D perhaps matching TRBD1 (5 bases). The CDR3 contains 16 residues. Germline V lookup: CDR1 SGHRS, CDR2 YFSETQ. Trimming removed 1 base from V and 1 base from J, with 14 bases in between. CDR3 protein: CASSLLGRGANTEAFF. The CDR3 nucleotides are TGCGCCAGCAGCTTGTTGGGACGGGGCGCGAACACTGAAGCTTTCTTT.

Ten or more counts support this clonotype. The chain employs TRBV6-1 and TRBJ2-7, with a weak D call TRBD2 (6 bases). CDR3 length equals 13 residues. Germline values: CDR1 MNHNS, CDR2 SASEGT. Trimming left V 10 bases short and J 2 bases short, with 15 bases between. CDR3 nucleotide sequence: TGTGCCACCTCCGGGACTGTTACCTACGAGCAGTACTTC. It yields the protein CATSGTVTYEQYF.

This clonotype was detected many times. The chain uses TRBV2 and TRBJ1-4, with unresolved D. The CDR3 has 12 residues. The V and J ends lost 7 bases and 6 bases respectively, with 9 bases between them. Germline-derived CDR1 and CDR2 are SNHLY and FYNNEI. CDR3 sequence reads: CASKGGDEKLFF. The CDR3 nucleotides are TGTGCCAGCAAGGGAGGTGATGAAAAACTGTTTTTT.

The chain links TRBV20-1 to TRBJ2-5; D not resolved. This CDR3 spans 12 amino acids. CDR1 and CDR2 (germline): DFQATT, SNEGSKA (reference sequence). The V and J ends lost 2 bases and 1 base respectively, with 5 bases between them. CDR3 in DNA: TGCAGTGCTAGACAAATCCAAGAGACCCAGTACTTC. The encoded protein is CSARQIQETQYF.

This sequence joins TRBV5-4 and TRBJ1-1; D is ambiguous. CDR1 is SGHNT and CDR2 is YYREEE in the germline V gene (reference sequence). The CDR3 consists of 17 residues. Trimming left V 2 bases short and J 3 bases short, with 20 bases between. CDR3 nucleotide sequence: TGTGCCAGCAGCTTATCCGGGAGCGCCTCGTCCGACACTGAAGCTTTCTTT. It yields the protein CASSLSGSASSDTEAFF.

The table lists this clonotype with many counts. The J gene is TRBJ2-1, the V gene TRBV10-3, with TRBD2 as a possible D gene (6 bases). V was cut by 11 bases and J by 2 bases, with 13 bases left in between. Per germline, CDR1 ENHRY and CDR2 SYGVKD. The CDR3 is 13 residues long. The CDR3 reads CAAGGTAYNEQFF. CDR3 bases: TGTGCCGCTGGGGGGACCGCCTACAATGAGCAGTTCTTC.

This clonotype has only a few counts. CDR3: CASSPSNVETQYF. The DNA of the CDR3 is TGTGCCAGCAGCCCCTCCAACGTTGAGACCCAGTACTTC. The chain carries TRBV6-1 and TRBJ2-5; D remains unclear. V was cut by 6 bases and J by 5 bases, with 13 bases left in between. This CDR3 contains 13 residues. Germline V gene sequence: CDR1 MNHNS, CDR2 SASEGT.

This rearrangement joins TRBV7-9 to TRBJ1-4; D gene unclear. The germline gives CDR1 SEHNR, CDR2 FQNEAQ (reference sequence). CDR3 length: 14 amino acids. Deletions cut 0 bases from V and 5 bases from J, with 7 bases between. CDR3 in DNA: TGTGCCAGCAGCTTAGCTGGTCAGAATGAAAAACTGTTTTTT. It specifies CASSLAGQNEKLFF.

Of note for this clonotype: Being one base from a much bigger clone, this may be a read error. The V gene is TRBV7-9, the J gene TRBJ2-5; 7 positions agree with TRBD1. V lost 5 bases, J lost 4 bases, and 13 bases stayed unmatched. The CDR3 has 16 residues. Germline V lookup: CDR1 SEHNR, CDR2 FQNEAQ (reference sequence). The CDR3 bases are TGTGCCAGCAGCCAAGCCGATGAGACAGGGCGAGAGACCCAGTACTTC. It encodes CASSQADETGRETQYF.

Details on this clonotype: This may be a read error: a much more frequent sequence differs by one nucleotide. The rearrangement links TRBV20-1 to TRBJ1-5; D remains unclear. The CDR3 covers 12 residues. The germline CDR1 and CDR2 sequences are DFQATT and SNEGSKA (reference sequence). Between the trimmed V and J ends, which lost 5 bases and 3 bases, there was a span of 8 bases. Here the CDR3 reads CSAGRINQPQHF. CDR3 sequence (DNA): TGCAGTGCTGGAAGGATCAATCAGCCCCAGCATTTT.

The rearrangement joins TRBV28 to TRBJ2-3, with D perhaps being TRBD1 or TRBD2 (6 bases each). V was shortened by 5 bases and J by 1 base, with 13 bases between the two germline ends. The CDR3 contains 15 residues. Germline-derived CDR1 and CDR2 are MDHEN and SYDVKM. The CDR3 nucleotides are TGTGCCAGCAGTCTGGGGGGCCTAGGCACAGATACGCAGTATTTT. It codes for CASSLGGLGTDTQYF.

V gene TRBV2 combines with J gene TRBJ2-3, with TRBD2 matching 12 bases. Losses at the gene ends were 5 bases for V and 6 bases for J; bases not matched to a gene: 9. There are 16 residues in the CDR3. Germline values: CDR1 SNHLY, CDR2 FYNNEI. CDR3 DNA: TGTGCCAGCAGTCCGCCTACTAGCGGGGGGTCGGATACGCAGTATTTT. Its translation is CASSPPTSGGSDTQYF.

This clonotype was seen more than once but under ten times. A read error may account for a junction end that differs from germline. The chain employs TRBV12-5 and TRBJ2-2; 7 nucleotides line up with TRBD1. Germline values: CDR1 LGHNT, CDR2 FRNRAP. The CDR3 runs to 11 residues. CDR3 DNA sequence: TGTGCTAGTGGTTTGACAGGGGTGCTGTTTTTT. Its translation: CASGLTGVLFF.

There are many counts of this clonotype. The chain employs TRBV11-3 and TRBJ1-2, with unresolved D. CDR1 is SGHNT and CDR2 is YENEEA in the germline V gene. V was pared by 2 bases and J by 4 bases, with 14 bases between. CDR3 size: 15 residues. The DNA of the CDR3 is TGTGCCAGCAGCTTACTAGCAGAAACTACCTATGGCTACACCTTC. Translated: CASSLLAETTYGYTF.

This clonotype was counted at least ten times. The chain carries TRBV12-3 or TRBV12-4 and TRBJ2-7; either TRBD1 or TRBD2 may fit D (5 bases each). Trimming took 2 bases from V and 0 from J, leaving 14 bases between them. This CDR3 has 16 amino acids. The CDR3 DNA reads TGTGCCAGCAGTTTATTTGGGACGACGAGCTCCTACGAGCAGTACTTC. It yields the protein CASSLFGTTSSYEQYF.